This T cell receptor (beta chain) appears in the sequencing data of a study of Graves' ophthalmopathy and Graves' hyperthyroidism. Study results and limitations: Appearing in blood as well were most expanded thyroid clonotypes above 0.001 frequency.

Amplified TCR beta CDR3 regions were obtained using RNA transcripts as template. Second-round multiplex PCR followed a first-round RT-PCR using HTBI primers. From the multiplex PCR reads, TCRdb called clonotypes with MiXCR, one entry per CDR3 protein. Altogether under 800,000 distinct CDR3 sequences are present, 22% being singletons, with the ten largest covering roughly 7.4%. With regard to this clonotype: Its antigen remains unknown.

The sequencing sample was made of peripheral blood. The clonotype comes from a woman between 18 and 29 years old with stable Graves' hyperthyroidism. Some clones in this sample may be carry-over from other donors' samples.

CDR3 sequence (DNA): TGTGCCAGCAGTTCCGCGGGACAGTCCTATGGCTACACCTTC. It encodes CASSSAGQSYGYTF. The gene calls are TRBV6-5 and TRBJ1-2, with 7 bases aligning to TRBD1. The length of the CDR3 is 14 residues. V dropped 4 bases and J dropped 4; count of bases not matched to a gene: 6. Per germline, CDR1 MNHEY and CDR2 SVGAGI.